This T cell receptor (beta chain) was retrieved from a study of OX40 agonist ivuxolimab in advanced cancers. Trimming took off 3 bases at V and 8 bases at J, with 10 bases between the two ends. CDR1 and CDR2 (germline): SNHLY, FYNNEI. The CDR3 is made up of 12 amino acids. The repertoire was sequenced with immunoSEQ multiplex PCR; TCRdb's copy has only in-frame clones and lacks some. The sample lists 45,000 to 65,000 clones, roughly 77% occurring once. The V gene is TRBV2, the J gene TRBJ1-2; D may be TRBD1 (5 bases). The sample was CD4+ or CD8+ T cells sorted from blood, taken in a trial of the OX40 agonist ivuxolimab. This receptor was taken from an adult with an advanced solid tumor such as melanoma, head and neck, liver or kidney cancer. CDR3 amino acids: CASSEGPGGYTF. CDR3 DNA sequence: TGTGCCAGCAGTGAGGGGCCGGGGGGCTACACCTTC.